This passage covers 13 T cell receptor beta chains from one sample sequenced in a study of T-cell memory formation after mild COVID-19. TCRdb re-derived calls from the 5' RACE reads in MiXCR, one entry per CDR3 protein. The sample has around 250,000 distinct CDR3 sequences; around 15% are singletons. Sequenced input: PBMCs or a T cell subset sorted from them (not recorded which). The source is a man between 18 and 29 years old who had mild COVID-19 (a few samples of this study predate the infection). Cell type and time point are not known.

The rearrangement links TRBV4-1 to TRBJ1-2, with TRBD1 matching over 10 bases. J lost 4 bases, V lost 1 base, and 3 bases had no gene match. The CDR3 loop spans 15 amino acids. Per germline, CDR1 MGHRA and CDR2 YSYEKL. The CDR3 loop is CASSQVDRGAYGYTF. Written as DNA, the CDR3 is TGCGCCAGCAGCCAAGTGGACAGGGGGGCCTATGGCTACACCTTC.

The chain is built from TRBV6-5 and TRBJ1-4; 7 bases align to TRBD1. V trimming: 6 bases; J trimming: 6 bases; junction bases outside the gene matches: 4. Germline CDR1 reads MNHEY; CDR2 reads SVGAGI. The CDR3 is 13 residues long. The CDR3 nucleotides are TGTGCCAGCAGATTGCAGGGGGATGAAAAACTGTTTTTT. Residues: CASRLQGDEKLFF.

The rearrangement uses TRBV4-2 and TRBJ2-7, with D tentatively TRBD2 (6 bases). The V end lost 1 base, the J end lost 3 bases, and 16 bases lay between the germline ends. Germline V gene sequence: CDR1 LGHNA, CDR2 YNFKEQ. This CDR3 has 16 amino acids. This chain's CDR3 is CASSQAPGAGSYEQYF. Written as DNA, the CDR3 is TGTGCCAGCAGCCAAGCACCCGGGGCCGGGAGCTACGAGCAGTACTTC.

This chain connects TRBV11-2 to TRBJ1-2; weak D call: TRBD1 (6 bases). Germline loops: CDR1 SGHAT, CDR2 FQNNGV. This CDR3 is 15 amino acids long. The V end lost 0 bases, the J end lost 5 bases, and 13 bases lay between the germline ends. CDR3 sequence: CASSLDQDSWYGYTF. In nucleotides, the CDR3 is TGTGCCAGCAGCTTAGATCAGGACAGTTGGTATGGCTACACCTTC.

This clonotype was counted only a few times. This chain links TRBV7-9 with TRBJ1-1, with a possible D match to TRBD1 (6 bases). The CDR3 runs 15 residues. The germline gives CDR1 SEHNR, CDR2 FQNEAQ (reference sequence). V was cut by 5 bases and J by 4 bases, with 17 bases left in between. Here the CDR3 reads CASSPRRGAGTEAFF. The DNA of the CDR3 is TGTGCCAGCAGCCCACGCCGGGGGGCGGGCACTGAAGCTTTCTTT.

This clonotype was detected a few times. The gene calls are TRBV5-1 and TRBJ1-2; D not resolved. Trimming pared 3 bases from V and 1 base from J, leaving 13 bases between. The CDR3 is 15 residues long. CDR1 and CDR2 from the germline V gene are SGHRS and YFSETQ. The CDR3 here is CASSSGIGYNYGYTF. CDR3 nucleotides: TGCGCCAGCAGCTCCGGGATCGGGTATAACTATGGCTACACCTTC.

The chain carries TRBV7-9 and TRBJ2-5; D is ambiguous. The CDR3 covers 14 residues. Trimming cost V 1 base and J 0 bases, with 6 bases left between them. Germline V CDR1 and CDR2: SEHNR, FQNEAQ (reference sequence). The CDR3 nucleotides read TGTGCCAGCAGCTTAGATCGGGACCAAGAGACCCAGTACTTC. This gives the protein CASSLDRDQETQYF.

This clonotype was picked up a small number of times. In DNA, the CDR3 is TGCGCCAGCAGCTACGGGGTCGACGAGCAGTACTTC. The encoded protein is CASSYGVDEQYF. This chain joins TRBV5-1 and TRBJ2-7, with D tentatively TRBD2 (5 bases). Trimming removed 3 bases at V and 5 bases at J, with 9 bases between. The germline V gene has CDR1 SGHRS and CDR2 YFSETQ. The CDR3 runs 12 residues. Complete variable domain (other parts from reference TRBV5-1 and TRBJ2-7): KAGVTQTPRYLIKTRGQQVTLSCSPISGHRSVSWYQQTPGQGLQFLFEYFSETQRNKGNFPGRFSGRQFSNSRSEMNVSTLELGDSALYLCASSYGVDEQYFGPGTRLTVT.

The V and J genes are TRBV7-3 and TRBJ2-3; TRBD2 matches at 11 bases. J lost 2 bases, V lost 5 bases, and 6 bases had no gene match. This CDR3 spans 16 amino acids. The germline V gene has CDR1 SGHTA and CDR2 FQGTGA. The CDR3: CASSAKTSGVTDTQYF. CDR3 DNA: TGTGCCAGCAGCGCAAAGACTAGCGGGGTCACAGATACGCAGTATTTT.

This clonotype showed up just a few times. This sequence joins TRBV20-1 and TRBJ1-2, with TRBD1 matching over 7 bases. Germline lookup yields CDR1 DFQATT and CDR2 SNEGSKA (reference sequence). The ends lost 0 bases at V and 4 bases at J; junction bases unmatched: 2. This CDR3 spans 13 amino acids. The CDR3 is CSARDWDSYGYTF. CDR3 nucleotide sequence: TGCAGTGCTAGAGATTGGGACAGCTATGGCTACACCTTC.

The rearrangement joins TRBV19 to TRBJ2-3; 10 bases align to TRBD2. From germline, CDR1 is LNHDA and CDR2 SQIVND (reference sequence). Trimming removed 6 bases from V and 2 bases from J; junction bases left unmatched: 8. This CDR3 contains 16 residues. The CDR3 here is CASSPLAGVPTDTQYF. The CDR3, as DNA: TGTGCCAGTAGCCCTCTAGCGGGGGTTCCCACAGATACGCAGTATTTT.

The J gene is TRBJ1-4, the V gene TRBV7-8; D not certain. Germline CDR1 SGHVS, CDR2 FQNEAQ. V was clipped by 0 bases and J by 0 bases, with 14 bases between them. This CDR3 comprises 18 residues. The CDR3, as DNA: TGTGCCAGCAGCTTAGCCCGCACGACCTTTGCAACTAATGAAAAACTGTTTTTT. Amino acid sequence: CASSLARTTFATNEKLFF.

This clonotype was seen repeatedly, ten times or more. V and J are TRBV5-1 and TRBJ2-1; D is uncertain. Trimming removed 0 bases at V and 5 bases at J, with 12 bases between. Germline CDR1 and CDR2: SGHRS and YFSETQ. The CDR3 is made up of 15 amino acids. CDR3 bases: TGCGCCAGCAGCTTGGGGGGTCGTGTGGACAATGAGCAGTTCTTC. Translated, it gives CASSLGGRVDNEQFF.